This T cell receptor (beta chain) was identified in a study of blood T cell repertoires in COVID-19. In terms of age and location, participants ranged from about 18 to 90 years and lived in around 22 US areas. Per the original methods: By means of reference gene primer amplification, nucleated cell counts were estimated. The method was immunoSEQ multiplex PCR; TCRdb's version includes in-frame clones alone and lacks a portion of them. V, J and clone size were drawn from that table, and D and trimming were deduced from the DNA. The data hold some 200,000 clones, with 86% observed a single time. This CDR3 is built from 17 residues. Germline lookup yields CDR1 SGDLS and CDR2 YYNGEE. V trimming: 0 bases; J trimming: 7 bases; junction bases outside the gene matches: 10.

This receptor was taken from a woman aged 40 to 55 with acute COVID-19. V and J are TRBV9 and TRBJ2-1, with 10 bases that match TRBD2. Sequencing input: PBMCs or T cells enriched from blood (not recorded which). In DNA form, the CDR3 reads TGTGCCAGCAGCGTAGACCCAACTAGCGGGGTACTTAATGAGCAGTTCTTC. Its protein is CASSVDPTSGVLNEQFF.